A selection of T cell receptor beta chains follows, all from one sample in a study of OX40 agonist ivuxolimab in advanced cancers. Repertoires were generated with immunoSEQ multiplex PCR, while TCRdb's copy carries only in-frame clones and drops some. The data show over 60,000 clones, less than 85% seen once. This sample comprised CD4+ or CD8+ T cells sorted from blood, obtained in a trial of the OX40 agonist ivuxolimab. Receptors were obtained from an adult with an advanced solid tumor such as melanoma, head and neck, liver or kidney cancer. Both conserved end residues are part of each CDR3. A D gene is named only where the DNA matches it firmly. For some rows the clone size is stated as once, few or many, or as a class when expanded; others skip it.

j_call v_call d_call clone_size cdr3_nt cdr3_aa
TRBJ2-3 TRBV5-1 . . TGCGCCAGCCGGAGTCTGGATACGCAGTATTTT CASRSLDTQYF
TRBJ2-1 TRBV25-1 . . TGTGCCAGCAGTGAAAGCGGTTGGGCAGCCAACTCCTACAATGAGCAGTTCTTC CASSESGWAANSYNEQFF
TRBJ1-2 TRBV30 . few TGTGCCTGGAGTGTACCGGGGATGAATGGCTACACCTTC CAWSVPGMNGYTF
TRBJ1-6 TRBV19 . once TGTGCCAGTAGTGATCGGGGGGTAGAAAATTCACCCCTCCACTTT CASSDRGVENSPLHF
TRBJ2-5 TRBV10-2 . few TGCGCCAGCAGTGAGTCGAATACCGGGTCCCAGCAAGAGACCCAGTACTTC CASSESNTGSQQETQYF
TRBJ2-5 TRBV7-2 . . TGTGCCAGCAGTGGGACGGGTTGGGGTGAGACCCAGTACTTC CASSGTGWGETQYF
TRBJ1-5 TRBV6-1 TRBD1 . TGTGCCAGCAGTGAAACAGGGGGCTCGGGCAATCAGCCCCAGCATTTT CASSETGGSGNQPQHF
TRBJ1-5 TRBV19 . few TGTGCCACGAGCGACAGTCTCCCCGGACAGCCCCAGCATTTT CATSDSLPGQPQHF
TRBJ2-2 TRBV7-3 . . TGTGCCAGCAGCTTATCAGGGGTGAACACCGGGGAGCTGTTTTTT CASSLSGVNTGELFF
TRBJ1-2 TRBV19 . few TGTGCCAGTAGTCCGGGACTGGACTATGGCTACACCTTC CASSPGLDYGYTF
TRBJ2-3 TRBV7-9 . few TGTGCCAGCAGACAAACAGATACGCAGTATTTT CASRQTDTQYF